These 10 T cell receptor beta chains originate from one sample sequenced in a study of cytomegalovirus exposure and HLA in healthy donors (TCRdb year 2017). The method behind the library was the immunoSEQ multiplex PCR assay. For the multiplex PCR, a mixture combining 60 forward primers for TCR Vbeta segments and 13 reverse primers for TCR Jbeta segments was used. Not all clones reach the TCRdb copy of this immuneACCESS table, which keeps in-frame sequences only. Checked studies attribute under half of the gap to unresolved V genes and leave the rest unexplained. Recorded for this sample are 120,000 or so clones; 72% of them occurred a single time. Under 5% of the sample is in the top ten clones. Sequencing was performed on PBMCs. The receptor set was obtained from a man aged 25 to 40 in good health and CMV-seronegative.

The chain recombines TRBV11-2 with TRBJ2-3; D uncertain. This CDR3 is built from 16 residues. Germline V gene data show CDR1 as SGHAT and CDR2 as FQNNGV. The V end lost 4 bases, the J end lost 1 base, and 15 bases lay between the germline ends. The CDR3 region has the DNA TGTGCCAGCAGCTCCCCTAGTAGGTTCGGCACAGATACGCAGTATTTT. Residues: CASSSPSRFGTDTQYF.

This clone has a handful of counts. The J gene is TRBJ1-5, the V gene TRBV10-1; D remains ambiguous. V gave up 4 bases and J gave up 5 bases, with 9 bases separating them. The germline gives CDR1 WNHNN, CDR2 SYGVQD (reference sequence). There are 13 residues in the CDR3. As DNA, the CDR3 is TGCGCCAGCAGTGTTTCGCGAGATCAGCCCCAGCATTTT. This codes for CASSVSRDQPQHF.

The chain is built from TRBV5-4 and TRBJ2-3, with 8 bases matching TRBD2. Germline values: CDR1 SGHNT, CDR2 YYREEE (reference sequence). After removal of 1 base from V and 2 bases from J, the junction contained 12 bases not matched to a gene. CDR3 length equals 18 residues. The DNA for the CDR3 is TGTGCCAGCAGCTTGTTATCGGGGGGGCCGTGGGCCACAGATACGCAGTATTTT. Translating gives CASSLLSGGPWATDTQYF.

The chain couples TRBV9 to TRBJ2-1; 7 bases match TRBD2. This CDR3 is built from 15 residues. After removal of 2 bases from V and 1 base from J, the junction contained 3 bases not matched to a gene. Germline values: CDR1 SGDLS, CDR2 YYNGEE. CDR3 in amino acids: CASSVWGGSYNEQFF. The CDR3 region has the DNA TGTGCCAGCAGCGTTTGGGGGGGGTCCTACAATGAGCAGTTCTTC.

This clone was detected once. The chain links TRBV5-4 to TRBJ1-4; the match to TRBD1 covers 9 bases. CDR1 and CDR2 (germline): SGHNT, YYREEE (reference sequence). The CDR3 is 14 residues long. J gave up 10 bases and V 3 bases, and 7 bases lay outside the gene matches. The CDR3: CASSSGQGLRKLFF. For the CDR3, the DNA is TGTGCCAGCAGCTCGGGACAGGGCTTGAGAAAACTGTTTTTT.

This sequence joins TRBV27 and TRBJ1-1, with 8 bases identical to TRBD1. The trim removed 3 bases at V and 3 bases at J, leaving 9 bases unmatched. This CDR3 is built from 16 residues. Germline V lookup: CDR1 MNHEY, CDR2 SMNVEV (reference sequence). The CDR3: CASSLVSGQEDTEAFF. Written as DNA, the CDR3 is TGTGCCAGCAGTTTGGTTTCGGGACAGGAGGACACTGAAGCTTTCTTT.

This clone was picked up one time. This sequence joins TRBV5-8 and TRBJ1-3; 7 bases line up with TRBD1. The V segment lost 0 bases and the J segment 9 bases; nucleotides outside the gene matches: 9. Germline values: CDR1 SGHTS, CDR2 YDEGEE. The CDR3 is 15 amino acids. The DNA for the CDR3 is TGTGCCAGCAGCTTGGTGGGGACAGAATTAACCACCATATATTTT. Translation gives CASSLVGTELTTIYF.

The chain recombines TRBV5-4 with TRBJ1-2, with 10 positions matching TRBD1. CDR3 length: 14 residues. The V gene's germline CDR1 is SGHNT and CDR2 YYREEE (reference sequence). V lost 2 bases and J lost 8; bases outside the gene matches: 6. CDR3 loop: CASSFSDRGRGYTF. DNA for the CDR3: TGTGCCAGCAGCTTTTCGGACAGGGGGAGAGGCTACACCTTC.

This chain links TRBV30 with TRBJ1-3, with D unclear. This CDR3 is built from 12 residues. V dropped 4 bases and J dropped 2 bases, with 6 bases sitting between them. The germline gives CDR1 GTSNPN, CDR2 SVGIG (reference sequence). Written as DNA, the CDR3 is TGTGCCTGGAAACATACTGGAAACACCATATATTTT. Protein sequence: CAWKHTGNTIYF.

This rearrangement joins TRBV5-6 to TRBJ2-5, with 12 bases that match TRBD2. Germline V gives CDR1 SGHDT, CDR2 YYEEEE. Trimming removed 4 bases from V and 4 bases from J; junction bases left unmatched: 11. CDR3 length: 17 residues. CDR3 amino acids: CASSPTSGGPGTETQYF. The DNA of the CDR3 is TGTGCCAGCAGCCCTACTAGCGGGGGGCCGGGGACAGAGACCCAGTACTTC. The complete variable domain, with remaining parts taken from reference TRBV5-6 and TRBJ2-5, reads DAGVTQSPTHLIKTRGQQVTLRCSPKSGHDTVSWYQQALGQGPQFIFQYYEEEERQRGNFPDRFSGHQFPNYSSELNVNALLLGDSALYLCASSPTSGGPGTETQYFGPGTRLLVL.